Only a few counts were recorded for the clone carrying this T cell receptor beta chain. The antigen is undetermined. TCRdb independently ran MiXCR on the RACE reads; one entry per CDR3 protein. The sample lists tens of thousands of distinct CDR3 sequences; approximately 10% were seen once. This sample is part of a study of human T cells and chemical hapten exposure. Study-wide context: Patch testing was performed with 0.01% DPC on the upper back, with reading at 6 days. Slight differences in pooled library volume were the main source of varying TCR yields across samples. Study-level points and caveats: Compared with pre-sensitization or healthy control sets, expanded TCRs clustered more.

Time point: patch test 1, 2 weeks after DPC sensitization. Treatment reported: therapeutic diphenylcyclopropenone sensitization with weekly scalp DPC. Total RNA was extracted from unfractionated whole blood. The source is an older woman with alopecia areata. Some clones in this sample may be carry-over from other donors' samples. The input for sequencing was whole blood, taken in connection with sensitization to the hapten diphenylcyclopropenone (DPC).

The CDR3: CSVEAAGGPYEQYF. In DNA form, the CDR3 reads TGCAGCGTTGAAGCCGCAGGGGGTCCCTACGAGCAGTACTTC. V gene TRBV29-1 combines with J gene TRBJ2-7; 7 nucleotides agree with TRBD1. Germline CDR1 and CDR2: SQVTM and ANQGSEA. The CDR3 contains 14 residues. V trimming: 1 base; J trimming: 2 bases; junction bases outside the gene matches: 5.